These 25 T cell receptor beta chains came from one sample sequenced in a study of identical twins. Via MiXCR, TCRdb re-called the 5' RACE reads, giving one row per CDR3 protein. The table includes some 1,600,000 distinct CDR3 sequences, 25% to 35% detected once. Sequencing input: cord blood. The receptors stem from a newborn girl in good health.

The rearrangement links TRBV7-2 to TRBJ2-1, with 7 bases matching TRBD2. This CDR3 has 16 residues. The J segment lost 2 bases and the V segment lost 5 bases, leaving 9 bases of the junction unmatched. Germline-derived CDR1 and CDR2 are SGHTA and FQGNSA. The CDR3 sequence: CASSPPPAGPYNEQFF. DNA for the CDR3: TGTGCCAGCAGCCCTCCCCCAGCGGGGCCCTACAATGAGCAGTTCTTC.

The table lists this clonotype with a few counts. The chain recombines TRBV7-9 with TRBJ2-7, with no clear D. Germline V gives CDR1 SEHNR, CDR2 FQNEAQ (reference sequence). The CDR3 consists of 15 residues. Trimming shortened V by 1 base and J by 1 base, and 11 bases separated the two germline ends. The CDR3 is CASSLGGQKSYEQYF. The CDR3 bases are TGTGCCAGCAGCTTAGGAGGTCAGAAATCCTACGAGCAGTACTTC.

The chain combines TRBV6-5 with TRBJ1-6; 7 positions agree with TRBD1. Germline CDR1 and CDR2: MNHEY and SVGAGI. V was clipped by 6 bases and J by 7 bases; unmatched bases: 6. The CDR3 loop spans 14 amino acids. In nucleotides, the CDR3 is TGTGCCAGCAGCCGCCAGGGGGTGAATTCACCCCTCCACTTT. Protein: CASSRQGVNSPLHF.

The rearrangement uses TRBV27 and TRBJ2-1; D is unclear. The end of the DNA is better explained by TRBJ2-7, so the J call may be wrong. Germline lookup yields CDR1 MNHEY and CDR2 SMNVEV (reference sequence). This CDR3 is 11 amino acids long. CDR3 DNA sequence: TGTGCCAGCAAGCAGGTCAATGAGCAGTACTTC. This encodes CASKQVNEQYF.

This chain uses TRBV20-1 with TRBJ2-1; 7 nucleotides align to TRBD2. The CDR3 consists of 14 residues. The trim removed 3 bases at V and 4 bases at J, leaving 6 bases unmatched. Germline CDR1 and CDR2: DFQATT and SNEGSKA (reference sequence). CDR3 region: CSASPLAVYNEQFF. For the CDR3, the DNA is TGCAGTGCTAGCCCCCTAGCGGTATACAATGAGCAGTTCTTC.

This clonotype was detected a few times. V and J are TRBV13 and TRBJ2-1; D might be TRBD2 (6 bases). This CDR3 is built from 11 residues. The germline V and J ends were trimmed by 5 bases and 12 bases, with 11 bases remaining between them. Germline CDR1 and CDR2: PRHDT and FYEKMQ (reference sequence). CDR3 DNA: TGTGCCAGCAGCCCGGGGGTAGGGCAGTTCTTC. Translating gives CASSPGVGQFF.

J is TRBJ2-1 and V is TRBV4-2; no firm D call. Trimming removed 0 bases from V and 7 bases from J, with 10 bases in between. Germline V gene sequence: CDR1 LGHNA, CDR2 YNFKEQ. CDR3 size: 14 residues. This CDR3 is CASSQDSAWNEQFF. Written as DNA, the CDR3 is TGTGCCAGCAGCCAAGACTCAGCCTGGAATGAGCAGTTCTTC.

This clonotype was observed a few times. This chain links TRBV7-2 with TRBJ1-4; D gene uncertain. Germline-derived CDR1 and CDR2 are SGHTA and FQGNSA. The CDR3 extends over 15 amino acids. V was cut by 2 bases and J by 8 bases, with 15 bases left in between. In DNA form, the CDR3 reads TGTGCCAGCAGCTTAAATCGGGCAGGTCGGGAAAAACTGTTTTTT. It codes for CASSLNRAGREKLFF.

The chain links TRBV5-8 to TRBJ1-1, with a weak D call TRBD1 (5 bases). V was pared by 0 bases and J by 0 bases, with 12 bases between. This CDR3 is built from 16 residues. Germline V gene data show CDR1 as SGHTS and CDR2 as YDEGEE. CDR3 sequence (DNA): TGTGCCAGCAGCTTGGGGGCCGGGACGATGAACACTGAAGCTTTCTTT. Its translation: CASSLGAGTMNTEAFF.

The rearrangement uses TRBV5-6 and TRBJ2-1; 10 bases align to TRBD1. The CDR3 is 17 residues long. V gave up 4 bases and J gave up 3 bases; unmatched junction bases: 10. Germline V lookup: CDR1 SGHDT, CDR2 YYEEEE. Here the CDR3 reads CASSGGQGGMIYNEQFF. CDR3 nucleotide sequence: TGTGCCAGCAGCGGCGGACAGGGGGGTATGATCTACAATGAGCAGTTCTTC.

This clonotype was seen only once. This chain uses TRBV4-1 with TRBJ1-1; 7 positions agree with TRBD1. Germline CDR1 is MGHRA and CDR2 is YSYEKL. Germline trimming cut 4 bases from V and 3 bases from J; bases unmatched to any gene: 8. The CDR3 extends over 15 amino acids. The CDR3 loop is CASSRSGQAYTEAFF. CDR3 DNA sequence: TGCGCCAGCAGCCGTTCCGGACAGGCCTACACTGAAGCTTTCTTT.

This clonotype showed up just a few times. The V call is TRBV4-2, the J call TRBJ2-7, with 11 positions matching TRBD2. The CDR3 contains 16 residues. The trim removed 3 bases at V and 2 bases at J, leaving 6 bases unmatched. Per the germline V gene, CDR1 is LGHNA and CDR2 is YNFKEQ. CDR3 nucleotides: TGTGCCAGCAGCCATGATCTAGCGGGGGGTGCCTACGAGCAGTACTTC. Amino acids: CASSHDLAGGAYEQYF.

This clonotype was picked up many times. The chain is built from TRBV11-2 and TRBJ2-7; no definite D call. The V gene lost 6 bases and the J gene lost 2 bases, with 11 bases spanning the gap. The CDR3 is made up of 13 amino acids. In germline, CDR1 is SGHAT, CDR2 FQNNGV. CDR3 amino acids: CASSPRQAYEQYF. CDR3 bases: TGTGCCAGCAGTCCTCGCCAAGCCTACGAGCAGTACTTC. The variable domain in full, completed from reference TRBV11-2 and TRBJ2-7, reads EAGVAQSPRYKIIEKRQSVAFWCNPISGHATLYWYQQILGQGPKLLIQFQNNGVVDDSQLPKDRFSAERLKGVDSTLKIQPAKLEDSAVYLCASSPRQAYEQYFGPGTRLTVT.

In this sample, this clonotype turned up a few times. The chain carries TRBV11-2 and TRBJ2-7, with TRBD2 identical over 10 bases. The CDR3 has 16 amino acids. Per germline, CDR1 SGHAT and CDR2 FQNNGV. V lost 1 base, J lost 7 bases, and 10 bases stayed unmatched. Here the CDR3 reads CASSLVSGGLYNEQYF. DNA for the CDR3: TGTGCCAGCAGCTTAGTTAGCGGGGGGCTTTACAATGAGCAGTACTTC.

On this clonotype itself: A much larger clone lies a single base off, so this may be a read error. The chain links TRBV7-9 to TRBJ2-5; D is unresolved. Germline lookup yields CDR1 SEHNR and CDR2 FQNEAQ (reference sequence). The CDR3 loop spans 12 amino acids. The DNA for the CDR3 is TGTGCCTGCAGCTTATACGAGGAGACCCAGTACTTC. Its translation: CACSLYEETQYF. The full variable domain, with the rest looked up from reference TRBV7-9 and TRBJ2-5, is DTGVSQNPRHKITKRGQNVTFRCDPISEHNRLYWYRQTLGQGPEFLTYFQNEAQLEKSRLLSDRFSAERPKGSFSTLEIQRTEQGDSAMYLCACSLYEETQYFGPGTRLLVL.

The chain recombines TRBV20-1 with TRBJ2-1; 12 nucleotides line up with TRBD2. V shed 6 bases and J 4 bases; nucleotides not matched to a gene: 7. Per germline, CDR1 DFQATT and CDR2 SNEGSKA (reference sequence). This CDR3 has 15 amino acids. The CDR3 sequence is CSAPGLAGLYNEQFF. CDR3 DNA sequence: TGCAGTGCCCCCGGACTAGCGGGACTATACAATGAGCAGTTCTTC.

This clonotype occurred a few times. The rearrangement links TRBV2 to TRBJ2-1; D is perhaps TRBD2 (6 bases). The V end was cut by 2 bases, the J end by 0 bases, with 11 bases between. The length of the CDR3 is 16 residues. Germline CDR1 is SNHLY and CDR2 is FYNNEI. The CDR3 sequence: CASSESGLSSYNEQFF. In DNA, the CDR3 is TGTGCCAGCAGTGAAAGCGGGCTTAGCTCCTACAATGAGCAGTTCTTC.

For this clonotype: Given a much more abundant clone one base away, this may be a read error. This rearrangement joins TRBV24-1 to TRBJ2-5; 9 nucleotides align to TRBD2. The CDR3 covers 14 residues. With 7 bases clipped from V and 11 bases from J, the junction kept 13 bases outside the gene matches. Per germline, CDR1 KGHDR and CDR2 SFDVKD. The CDR3 protein is CATSPSGEEGEQYF. The CDR3 DNA sequence: TGTGCCACCAGCCCTAGCGGGGAAGAGGGTGAGCAGTACTTC.

This chain joins TRBV18 and TRBJ1-2, with 10 bases matching TRBD1. Germline loops: CDR1 KGHSH, CDR2 LQKENI. The ends lost 1 base at V and 4 bases at J; junction bases unmatched: 3. The CDR3 consists of 15 residues. The CDR3 DNA sequence: TGTGCCAGCTCACCACAGGGGACAGGGGCCTATGGCTACACCTTC. Protein sequence: CASSPQGTGAYGYTF.

In this sample, this clonotype turned up many times. V is TRBV12-3 or TRBV12-4 and J is TRBJ2-1, with TRBD2 matching 11 bases. After removal of 7 bases from V and 4 bases from J, the junction contained 3 bases not matched to a gene. The CDR3 totals 14 residues. The CDR3 sequence: CASTGTSGYNEQFF. CDR3 coding DNA: TGTGCCAGCACCGGGACTAGCGGATACAATGAGCAGTTCTTC.

V and J are TRBV4-1 and TRBJ2-4, with 7 bases fitting TRBD2. Germline CDR1 reads MGHRA; CDR2 reads YSYEKL. The CDR3 consists of 16 residues. V was clipped by 4 bases and J by 8 bases; unmatched bases: 14. The CDR3 loop is CASSPPFTREADIQYF. In DNA form, the CDR3 reads TGCGCCAGCAGCCCTCCTTTTACCCGGGAGGCCGACATTCAGTACTTC.

The rearrangement links TRBV10-3 to TRBJ1-2, with 8 bases identical to TRBD1. V lost 3 bases and J lost 3; bases outside the gene matches: 6. The CDR3 runs to 15 residues. The V gene's germline CDR1 is ENHRY and CDR2 SYGVKD. DNA for the CDR3: TGTGCCATCAGTGATGCAGGGGGCGCGGACTATGGCTACACCTTC. This translates into CAISDAGGADYGYTF.

To note about this clonotype: Sequence at one end of the junction differs from germline and may be a read error. The rearrangement links TRBV15 to TRBJ2-7; TRBD2 matches 9 bases. Per germline, CDR1 LNHNV and CDR2 YYDKDF (reference sequence). The CDR3 consists of 16 residues. The CDR3 loop is CVTSSMVAGVLDEQYF. DNA for the CDR3: TGTGTCACCAGCAGTATGGTAGCGGGAGTATTAGACGAGCAGTACTTC.

This clonotype was observed a handful of times. V gene TRBV4-1 combines with J gene TRBJ2-7; D is possibly TRBD2 (5 bases). CDR3 length equals 14 residues. Trimming removed 1 base from V and 5 bases from J, with 12 bases in between. CDR1 is MGHRA, CDR2 YSYEKL, per germline. This CDR3 is CASSQAGGLHEQYF. As DNA, the CDR3 is TGCGCCAGCAGCCAAGCCGGAGGATTGCACGAGCAGTACTTC.

The gene calls are TRBV7-2 and TRBJ2-2, with D tentatively TRBD1 or TRBD2 (5 bases each). CDR3 length: 16 residues. V was trimmed by 5 bases and J by 1 base, leaving 14 bases between them. From germline, CDR1 is SGHTA and CDR2 FQGNSA. CDR3 bases: TGTGCCAGCAGCCCTACCGGGACCCTGAACACCGGGGAGCTGTTTTTT. As protein: CASSPTGTLNTGELFF.